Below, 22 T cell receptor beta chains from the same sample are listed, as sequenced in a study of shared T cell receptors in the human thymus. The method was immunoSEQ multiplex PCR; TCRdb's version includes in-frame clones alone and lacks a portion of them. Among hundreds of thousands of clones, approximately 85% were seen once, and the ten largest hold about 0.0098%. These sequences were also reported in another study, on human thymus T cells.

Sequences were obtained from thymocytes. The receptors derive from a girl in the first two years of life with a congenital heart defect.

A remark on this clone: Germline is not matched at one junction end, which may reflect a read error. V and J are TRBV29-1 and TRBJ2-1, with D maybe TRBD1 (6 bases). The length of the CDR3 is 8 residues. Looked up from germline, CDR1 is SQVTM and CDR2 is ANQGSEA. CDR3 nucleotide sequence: TGCACCACAGGGATGAGGGTCTTC. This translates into CTTGMRVF.

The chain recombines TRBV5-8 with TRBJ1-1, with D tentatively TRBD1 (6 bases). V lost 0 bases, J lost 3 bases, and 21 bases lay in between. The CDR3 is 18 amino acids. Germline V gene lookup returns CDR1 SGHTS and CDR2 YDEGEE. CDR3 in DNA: TGTGCCAGCAGCTTGGCCGGGGGCGTGGGGGGGCAGGACACTGAAGCTTTCTTT. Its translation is CASSLAGGVGGQDTEAFF.

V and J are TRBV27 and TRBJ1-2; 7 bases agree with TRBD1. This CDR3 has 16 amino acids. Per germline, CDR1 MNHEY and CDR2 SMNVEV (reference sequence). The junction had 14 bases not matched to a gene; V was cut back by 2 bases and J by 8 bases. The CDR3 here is CASSLGGRQGSEGYTF. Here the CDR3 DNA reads TGTGCCAGCAGTTTAGGGGGGAGACAGGGTAGTGAGGGCTACACCTTC.

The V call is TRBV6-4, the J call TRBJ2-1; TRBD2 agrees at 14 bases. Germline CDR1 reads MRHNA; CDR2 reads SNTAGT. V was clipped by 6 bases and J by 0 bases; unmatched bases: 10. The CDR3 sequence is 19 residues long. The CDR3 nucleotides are TGTGCCAGCAGCGGAACGGGACTAGCGGGGGCTAACTCCTACAATGAGCAGTTCTTC. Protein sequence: CASSGTGLAGANSYNEQFF.

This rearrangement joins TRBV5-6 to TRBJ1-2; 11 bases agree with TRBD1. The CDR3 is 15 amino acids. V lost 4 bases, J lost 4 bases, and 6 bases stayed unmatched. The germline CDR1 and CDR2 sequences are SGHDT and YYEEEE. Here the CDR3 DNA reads TGTGCCAGCAGCGGACAGGGGGCGGCGCGCTATGGCTACACCTTC. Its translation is CASSGQGAARYGYTF. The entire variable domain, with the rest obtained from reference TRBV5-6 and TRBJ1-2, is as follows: DAGVTQSPTHLIKTRGQQVTLRCSPKSGHDTVSWYQQALGQGPQFIFQYYEEEERQRGNFPDRFSGHQFPNYSSELNVNALLLGDSALYLCASSGQGAARYGYTFGSGTRLTVV.

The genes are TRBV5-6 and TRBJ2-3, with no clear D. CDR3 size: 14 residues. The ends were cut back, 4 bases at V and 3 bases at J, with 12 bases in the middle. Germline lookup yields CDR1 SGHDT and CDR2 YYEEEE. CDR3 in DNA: TGTGCCAGCAGCCTACTAAGAATTACAGATACGCAGTATTTT. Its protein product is CASSLLRITDTQYF.

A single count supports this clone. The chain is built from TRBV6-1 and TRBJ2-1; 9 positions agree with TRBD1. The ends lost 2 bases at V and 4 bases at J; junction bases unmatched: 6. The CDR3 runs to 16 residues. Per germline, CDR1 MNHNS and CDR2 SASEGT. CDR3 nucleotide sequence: TGTGCCAGCAGTGAACTATCGGGACAGGGATACAATGAGCAGTTCTTC. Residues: CASSELSGQGYNEQFF.

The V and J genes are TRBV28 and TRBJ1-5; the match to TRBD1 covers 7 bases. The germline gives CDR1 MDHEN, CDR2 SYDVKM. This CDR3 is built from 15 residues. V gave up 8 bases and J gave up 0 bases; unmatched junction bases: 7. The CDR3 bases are TGTGCCAGCTCAGGGACAGATAATAGCAATCAGCCCCAGCATTTT. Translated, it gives CASSGTDNSNQPQHF.

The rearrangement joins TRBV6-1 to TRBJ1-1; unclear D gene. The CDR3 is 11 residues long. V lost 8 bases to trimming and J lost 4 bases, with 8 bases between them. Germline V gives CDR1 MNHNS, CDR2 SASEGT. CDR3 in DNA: TGTGCCAGCCTTGGCCGCACTGAAGCTTTCTTT. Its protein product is CASLGRTEAFF.

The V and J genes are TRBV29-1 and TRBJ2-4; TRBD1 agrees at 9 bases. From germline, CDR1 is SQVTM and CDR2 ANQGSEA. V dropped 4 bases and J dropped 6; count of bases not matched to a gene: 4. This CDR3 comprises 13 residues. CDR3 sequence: CSVGGQGGNIQYF. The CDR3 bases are TGCAGCGTTGGGGGACAGGGTGGAAACATTCAGTACTTC.

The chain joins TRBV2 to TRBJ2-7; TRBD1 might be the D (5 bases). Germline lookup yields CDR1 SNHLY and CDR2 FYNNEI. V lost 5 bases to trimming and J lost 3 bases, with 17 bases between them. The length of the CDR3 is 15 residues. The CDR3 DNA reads TGTGCCAGCAGTAAGCCGACAGTTCTCATCTACGAGCAGTACTTC. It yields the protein CASSKPTVLIYEQYF.

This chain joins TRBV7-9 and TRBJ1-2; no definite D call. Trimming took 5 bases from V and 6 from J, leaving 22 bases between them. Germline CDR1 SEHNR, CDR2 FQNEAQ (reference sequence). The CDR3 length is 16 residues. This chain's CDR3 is CASSPPGDYQRDGYTF. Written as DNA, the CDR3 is TGTGCCAGCAGCCCCCCCGGGGATTACCAAAGGGATGGCTACACCTTC.

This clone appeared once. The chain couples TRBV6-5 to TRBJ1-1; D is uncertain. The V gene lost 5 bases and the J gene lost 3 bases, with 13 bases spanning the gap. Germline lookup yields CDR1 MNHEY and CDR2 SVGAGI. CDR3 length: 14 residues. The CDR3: CASSEPAEDTEAFF. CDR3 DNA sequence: TGTGCCAGCAGTGAGCCAGCCGAGGACACTGAAGCTTTCTTT.

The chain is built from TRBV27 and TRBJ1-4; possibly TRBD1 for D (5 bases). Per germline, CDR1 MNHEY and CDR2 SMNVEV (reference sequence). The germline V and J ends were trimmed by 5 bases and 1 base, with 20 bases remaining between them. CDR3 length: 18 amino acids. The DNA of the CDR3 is TGTGCCAGCAGTCCCCCCTTACGGGGGAGATTAACTAATGAAAAACTGTTTTTT. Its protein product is CASSPPLRGRLTNEKLFF. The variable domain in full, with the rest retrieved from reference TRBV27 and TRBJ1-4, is EAQVTQNPRYLITVTGKKLTVTCSQNMNHEYMSWYRQDPGLGLRQIYYSMNVEVTDKGDVPEGYKVSRKEKRNFPLILESPSPNQTSLYFCASSPPLRGRLTNEKLFFGSGTQLSVL.

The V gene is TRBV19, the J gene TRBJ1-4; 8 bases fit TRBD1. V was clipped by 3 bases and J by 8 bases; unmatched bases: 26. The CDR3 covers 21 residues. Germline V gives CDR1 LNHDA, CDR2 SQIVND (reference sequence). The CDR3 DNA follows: TGTGCCAGTAGTATTGCCCCTTGCCTCCCCGACAGGGGTCGGAGTGGGGAAAAACTGTTTTTT. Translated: CASSIAPCLPDRGRSGEKLFF.

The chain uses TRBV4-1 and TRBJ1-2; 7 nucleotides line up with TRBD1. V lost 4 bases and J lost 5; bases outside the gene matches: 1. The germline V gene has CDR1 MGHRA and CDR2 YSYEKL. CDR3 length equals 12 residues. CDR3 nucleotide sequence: TGCGCCAGCAGCCCGACAGGGTATGGCTACACCTTC. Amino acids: CASSPTGYGYTF.

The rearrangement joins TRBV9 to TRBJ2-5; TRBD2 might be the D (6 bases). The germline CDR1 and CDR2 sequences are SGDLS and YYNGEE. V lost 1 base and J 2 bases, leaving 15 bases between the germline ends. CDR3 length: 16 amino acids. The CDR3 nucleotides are TGTGCCAGCAGCGTAAGAGGAGGAGGGCAGCAAGAGACCCAGTACTTC. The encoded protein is CASSVRGGGQQETQYF.

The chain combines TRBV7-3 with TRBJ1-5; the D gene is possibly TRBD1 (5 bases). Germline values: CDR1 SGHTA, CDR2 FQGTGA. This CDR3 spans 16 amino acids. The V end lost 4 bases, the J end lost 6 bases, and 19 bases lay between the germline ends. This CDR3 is CASSSLVREGSQPQHF. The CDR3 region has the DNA TGTGCCAGCAGCTCGCTGGTGCGGGAGGGGAGTCAGCCCCAGCATTTT.

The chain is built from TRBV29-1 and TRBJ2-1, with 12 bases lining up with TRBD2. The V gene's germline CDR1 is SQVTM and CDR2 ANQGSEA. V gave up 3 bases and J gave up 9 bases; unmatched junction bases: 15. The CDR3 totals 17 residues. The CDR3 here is CSVEIHYLAGGPGEQFF. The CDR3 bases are TGCAGCGTTGAGATTCATTATCTAGCGGGGGGGCCGGGTGAGCAGTTCTTC.

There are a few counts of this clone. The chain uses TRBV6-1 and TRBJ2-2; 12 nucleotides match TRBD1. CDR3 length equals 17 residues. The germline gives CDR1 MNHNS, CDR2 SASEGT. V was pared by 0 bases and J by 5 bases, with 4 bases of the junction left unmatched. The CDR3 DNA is TGTGCCAGCAGTGAAGCCCCGGGACAGGGGGCGACCGGGGAGCTGTTTTTT. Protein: CASSEAPGQGATGELFF.

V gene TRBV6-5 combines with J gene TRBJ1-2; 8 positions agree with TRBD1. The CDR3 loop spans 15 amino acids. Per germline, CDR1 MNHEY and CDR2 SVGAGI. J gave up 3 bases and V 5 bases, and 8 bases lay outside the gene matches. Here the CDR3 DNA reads TGTGCCAGCAGTGTAATTGGGACAGGCGACTATGGCTACACCTTC. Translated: CASSVIGTGDYGYTF.

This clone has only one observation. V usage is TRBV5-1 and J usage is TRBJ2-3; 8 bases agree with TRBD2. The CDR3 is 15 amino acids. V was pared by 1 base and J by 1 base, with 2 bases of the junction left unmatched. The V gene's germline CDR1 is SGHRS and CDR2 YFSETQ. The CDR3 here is CASSLRAGGTDTQYF. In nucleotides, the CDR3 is TGCGCCAGCAGCTTGAGAGCGGGGGGCACAGATACGCAGTATTTT.